The clone carrying this T cell receptor (beta chain) was found a few times. This sample was taken from a study of regulatory T cells in long-lasting Graves disease. The sample's time point: newly diagnosed GD, antithyroid drugs for less than 3 months. PBMCs provided the RNA from which the TCR library was made. Researchers made TCR beta libraries by using iRepertoire HTBI primers and running Arm-PCR on CDR3 regions. TCRdb called the multiplex PCR reads again in MiXCR, with one record for every CDR3 protein. Altogether about 620,000 distinct CDR3 sequences are present, 15% to 20% being singletons, with the ten largest covering 18%. In addition, the sample was reused for a study of T cells in Graves' hyperthyroidism and ophthalmopathy.

The source was peripheral blood mononuclear cells (PBMCs), collected at new diagnosis, from a patient treated with antithyroid drugs. The TCR was taken from a woman in her twenties or thirties with Graves disease.

CDR3 residues: CASSPRGQSYEQYF. The CDR3, as DNA: TGTGCCAGCAGCCCCCGGGGACAGAGCTACGAGCAGTACTTC. The chain joins TRBV7-6 to TRBJ2-7; 7 nucleotides agree with TRBD1. Germline lookup yields CDR1 SGHVS and CDR2 FNYEAQ. This CDR3 has 14 amino acids. V dropped 5 bases and J dropped 3; count of bases not matched to a gene: 7.